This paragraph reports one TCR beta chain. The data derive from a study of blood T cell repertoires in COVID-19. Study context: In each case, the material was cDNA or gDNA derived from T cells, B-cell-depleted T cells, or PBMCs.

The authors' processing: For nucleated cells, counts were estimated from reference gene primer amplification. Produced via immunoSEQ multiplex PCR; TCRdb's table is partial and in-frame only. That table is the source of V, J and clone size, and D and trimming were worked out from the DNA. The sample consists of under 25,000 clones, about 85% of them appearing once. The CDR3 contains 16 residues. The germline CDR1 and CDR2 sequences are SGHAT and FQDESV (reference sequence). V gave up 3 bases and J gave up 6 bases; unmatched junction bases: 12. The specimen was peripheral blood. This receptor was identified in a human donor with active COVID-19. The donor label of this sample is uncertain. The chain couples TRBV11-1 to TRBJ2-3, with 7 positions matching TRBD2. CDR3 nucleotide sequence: TGTGCCAGCAGCTTGTTTGAGGACTCCGGGGGGGATACGCAGTATTTT. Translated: CASSLFEDSGGDTQYF.